This T cell receptor beta chain was sequenced during a study of cytomegalovirus exposure and HLA in healthy donors. PCR amplification relied on 60 Vbeta primers (plus 13 Jbeta primers). Assay used: immunoSEQ multiplex PCR; TCRdb lists only in-frame clones, some missing. The table has about 300,000 clones, roughly 88% seen once; the top ten hold less than 4.5%. Study-wide results and caveats: Researchers reported in a later analysis that common viral pathogens appeared linked to several top clusters. A later analysis found TCR association rates differed by HLA locus, highest for DRB1 and lowest for HLA-C.

In regard to this clone: The target antigen is unknown.

The ends were cut back, 3 bases at V and 7 bases at J, with 22 bases in the middle. The CDR3 runs to 17 residues. The germline V gene encodes CDR1 MNHNS and CDR2 SASEGT. The sequence was collected from a man between 35 and 55 years old in good health and CMV-seropositive. The V and J genes are TRBV6-1 and TRBJ1-5; maybe TRBD1 (6 bases). Sequencing used PBMCs. The CDR3 coding sequence is TGTGCCAGCAGTGACCCCGCAGTGGGGGGGCGGGGGCAGCCCCAGCATTTT. Translation gives CASSDPAVGGRGQPQHF.